A single sample gave rise to the 9 T cell receptor beta chains below, sequenced in a study of blood T cells in healthy people across ages. PCR was performed a second time for 7 to 11 cycles using a sample-barcoded 5' primer and a J-beta primer mix. TCRdb analysed the 5' RACE reads with MiXCR anew, one entry per CDR3 protein. Among fewer than 700,000 distinct CDR3 sequences listed, around half were seen once. Input material: blood. These receptors were collected from an elderly man in good health.

A few counts support this clonotype. V is TRBV29-1 and J is TRBJ2-3; unclear D gene. The CDR3 consists of 13 residues. Germline CDR1 SQVTM, CDR2 ANQGSEA. Trimming took off 6 bases at V and 2 bases at J, with 12 bases between the two ends. The CDR3 is CSVRLKYTDTQYF. The CDR3 DNA reads as TGCAGCGTCCGGCTAAAATACACAGATACGCAGTATTTT.

The chain couples TRBV7-2 to TRBJ1-5; D gene ambiguous. With 1 base removed from V and 2 bases from J, the gap between germline ends came to 9 bases. Per germline, CDR1 SGHTA and CDR2 FQGNSA. The CDR3 is 15 residues long. CDR3 residues: CASSLELRRNQPQHF. CDR3 sequence (DNA): TGTGCCAGCAGCTTAGAACTGCGGCGCAATCAGCCCCAGCATTTT. The whole variable domain, filled in from reference TRBV7-2 and TRBJ1-5, reads GAGVSQSPSNKVTEKGKDVELRCDPISGHTALYWYRQSLGQGLEFLIYFQGNSAPDKSGLPSDRFSAERTGGSVSTLTIQRTQQEDSAVYLCASSLELRRNQPQHFGDGTRLSIL.

This clonotype was detected once. The chain joins TRBV27 to TRBJ2-1; 9 bases are a match to TRBD2. Germline trimming cut 2 bases from V and 5 bases from J; bases unmatched to any gene: 1. This CDR3 region has 14 residues. Germline loops: CDR1 MNHEY, CDR2 SMNVEV (reference sequence). In DNA, the CDR3 is TGTGCCAGCAGTTTACAGCGGGAGGACAATGAGCAGTTCTTC. It translates to CASSLQREDNEQFF.

The genes are TRBV5-1 and TRBJ1-2; a possible D gene is TRBD1 (6 bases). Looked up from germline, CDR1 is SGHRS and CDR2 is YFSETQ. CDR3 length: 16 residues. V was shortened by 3 bases and J by 1 base, with 16 bases between the two germline ends. CDR3 DNA sequence: TGCGCCAGCAGCTGGGCGACAGGAGATAATAACTATGGCTACACCTTC. It yields the protein CASSWATGDNNYGYTF.

Points on this clonotype: A read error may explain this, as a much larger clone is one base away. This chain links TRBV6-6 with TRBJ1-5, with D maybe TRBD1 (6 bases). Germline V CDR1 and CDR2: MNHNY, SVGAGI (reference sequence). This CDR3 has 17 residues. The CDR3 loop reads CASRPELTGAYNQPLHF. The CDR3 bases are TGTGCCAGCAGACCGGAACTGACAGGAGCTTACAATCAGCCCCTGCATTTT.

This clonotype was seen a handful of times. This rearrangement joins TRBV7-2 to TRBJ2-5, with unresolved D. The CDR3 is made up of 15 amino acids. Trimming took off 1 base at V and 3 bases at J, with 12 bases between the two ends. CDR1 is SGHTA, CDR2 FQGNSA, per germline. The CDR3 DNA follows: TGTGCCAGCAGCTTAGAATGGAGTAGCAAAGAGACCCAGTACTTC. Its translation is CASSLEWSSKETQYF.

This chain uses TRBV20-1 with TRBJ2-5, with 7 bases that match TRBD1. The closer fit of TRBJ2-7 to the DNA end suggests the J call may be wrong. The CDR3 has 15 amino acids. Germline CDR1 and CDR2: DFQATT and SNEGSKA (reference sequence). In nucleotides, the CDR3 is TGCAGTGCTAGAGAACCAACGGACAGGTCCTACGAGCAGTACTTC. It is translated as CSAREPTDRSYEQYF.

This clonotype showed up just a few times. This chain links TRBV7-9 with TRBJ1-4; D is perhaps TRBD1 (6 bases). The length of the CDR3 is 19 residues. Trimming took 5 bases from V and 7 from J, leaving 29 bases between them. Germline CDR1 is SEHNR and CDR2 is FQNEAQ (reference sequence). The DNA for the CDR3 is TGTGCCAGCAGCGGAATTAAACGGGACACCTACCAAACGAGTGAAAAACTGTTTTTT. The encoded protein is CASSGIKRDTYQTSEKLFF.

This sequence joins TRBV20-1 and TRBJ2-1, with 9 bases fitting TRBD2. V gave up 5 bases and J gave up 6 bases; unmatched junction bases: 8. The CDR3 spans 14 residues. From germline, CDR1 is DFQATT and CDR2 SNEGSKA (reference sequence). The CDR3 nucleotides read TGCAGTGCTGGGGGCGGGGGGGCCCGCAATGAGCAGTTCTTC. Translated: CSAGGGGARNEQFF.